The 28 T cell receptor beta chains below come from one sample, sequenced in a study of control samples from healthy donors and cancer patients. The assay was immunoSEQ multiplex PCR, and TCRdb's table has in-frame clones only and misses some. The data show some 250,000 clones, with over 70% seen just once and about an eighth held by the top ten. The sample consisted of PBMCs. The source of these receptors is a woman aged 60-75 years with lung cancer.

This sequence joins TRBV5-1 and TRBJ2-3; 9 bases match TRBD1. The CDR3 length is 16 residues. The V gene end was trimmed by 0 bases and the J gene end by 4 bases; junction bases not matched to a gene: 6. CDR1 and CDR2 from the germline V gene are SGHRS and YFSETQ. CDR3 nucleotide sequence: TGCGCCAGCAGCTTGGGAGGAACAGGGGGCGCAGATACGCAGTATTTT. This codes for CASSLGGTGGADTQYF.

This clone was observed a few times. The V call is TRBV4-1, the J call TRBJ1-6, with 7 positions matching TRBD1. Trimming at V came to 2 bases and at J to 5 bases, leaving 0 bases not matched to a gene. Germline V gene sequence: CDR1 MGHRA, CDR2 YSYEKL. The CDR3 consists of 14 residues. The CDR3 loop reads CASSQTGDNSPLHF. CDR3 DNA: TGCGCCAGCAGCCAAACAGGGGATAATTCACCCCTCCACTTT.

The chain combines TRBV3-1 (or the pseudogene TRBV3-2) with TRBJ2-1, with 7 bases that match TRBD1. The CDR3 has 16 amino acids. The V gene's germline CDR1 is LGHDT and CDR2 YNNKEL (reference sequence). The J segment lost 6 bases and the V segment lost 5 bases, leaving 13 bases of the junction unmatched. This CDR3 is CASSKTGTVYGNEQFF. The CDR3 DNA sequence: TGTGCCAGCAGCAAGACAGGGACCGTATATGGCAATGAGCAGTTCTTC.

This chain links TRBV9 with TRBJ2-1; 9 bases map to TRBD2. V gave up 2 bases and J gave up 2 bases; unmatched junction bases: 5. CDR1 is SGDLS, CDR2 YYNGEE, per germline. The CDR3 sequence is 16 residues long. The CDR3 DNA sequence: TGTGCCAGCAGCGTTATCCCTAGCGGGGCCTACAATGAGCAGTTCTTC. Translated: CASSVIPSGAYNEQFF.

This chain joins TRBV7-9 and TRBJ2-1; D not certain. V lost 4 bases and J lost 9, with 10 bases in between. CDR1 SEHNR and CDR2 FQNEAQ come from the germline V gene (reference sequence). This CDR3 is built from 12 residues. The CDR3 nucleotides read TGTGCCAGCAGCTCCACCTTTAGTGAGCAGTTCTTC. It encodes CASSSTFSEQFF. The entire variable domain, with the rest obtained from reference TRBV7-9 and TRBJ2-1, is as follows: DTGVSQNPRHKITKRGQNVTFRCDPISEHNRLYWYRQTLGQGPEFLTYFQNEAQLEKSRLLSDRFSAERPKGSFSTLEIQRTEQGDSAMYLCASSSTFSEQFFGPGTRLTVL.

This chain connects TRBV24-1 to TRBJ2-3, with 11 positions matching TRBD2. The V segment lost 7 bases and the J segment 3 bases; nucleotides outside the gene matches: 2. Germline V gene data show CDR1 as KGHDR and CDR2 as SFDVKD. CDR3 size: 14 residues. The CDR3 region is CATRASGGTDTQYF. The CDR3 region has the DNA TGTGCCACCAGGGCTAGCGGGGGGACAGATACGCAGTATTTT.

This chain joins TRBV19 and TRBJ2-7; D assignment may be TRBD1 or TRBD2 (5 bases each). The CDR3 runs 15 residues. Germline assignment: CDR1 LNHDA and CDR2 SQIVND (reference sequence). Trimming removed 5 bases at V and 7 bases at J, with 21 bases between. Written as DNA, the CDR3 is TGTGCCAGTAGTCTCGGGGCCTCGAAGGGAATAGAGCAGTACTTC. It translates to CASSLGASKGIEQYF.

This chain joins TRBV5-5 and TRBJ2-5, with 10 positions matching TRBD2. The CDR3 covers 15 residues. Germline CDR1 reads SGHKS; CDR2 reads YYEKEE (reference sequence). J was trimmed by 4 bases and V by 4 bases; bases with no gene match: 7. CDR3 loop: CASSGGTSDIETQYF. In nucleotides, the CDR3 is TGTGCCAGCAGCGGGGGGACTAGCGATATAGAGACCCAGTACTTC.

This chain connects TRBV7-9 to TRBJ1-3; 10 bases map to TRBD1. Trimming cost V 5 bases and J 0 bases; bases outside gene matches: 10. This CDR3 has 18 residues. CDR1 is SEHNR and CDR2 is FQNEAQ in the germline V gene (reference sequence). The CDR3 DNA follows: TGTGCCAGCAGCCGGACAGGGGGATTGGAAAACTCTGGAAACACCATATATTTT. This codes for CASSRTGGLENSGNTIYF.

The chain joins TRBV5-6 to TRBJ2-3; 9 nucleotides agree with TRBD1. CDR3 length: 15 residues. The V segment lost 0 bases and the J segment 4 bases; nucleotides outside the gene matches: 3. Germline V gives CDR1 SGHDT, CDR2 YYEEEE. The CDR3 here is CASSLAGQGPDTQYF. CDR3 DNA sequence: TGTGCCAGCAGCTTGGCGGGACAGGGCCCAGATACGCAGTATTTT.

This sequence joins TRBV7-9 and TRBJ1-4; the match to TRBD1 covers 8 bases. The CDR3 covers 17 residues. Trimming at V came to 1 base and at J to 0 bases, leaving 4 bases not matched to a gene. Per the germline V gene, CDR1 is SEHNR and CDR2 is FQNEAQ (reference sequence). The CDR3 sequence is CASSLGPGGSTNEKLFF. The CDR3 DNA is TGTGCCAGCAGCTTAGGTCCAGGGGGCTCAACTAATGAAAAACTGTTTTTT.

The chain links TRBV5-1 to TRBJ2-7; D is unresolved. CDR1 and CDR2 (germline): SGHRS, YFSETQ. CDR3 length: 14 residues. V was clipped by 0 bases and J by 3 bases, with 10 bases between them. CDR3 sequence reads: CASSLEGQNYEQYF. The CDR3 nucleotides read TGCGCCAGCAGCTTGGAAGGCCAGAACTACGAGCAGTACTTC.

CDR3 in amino acids: CASSPLAESYGYTF. The CDR3 DNA reads as TGTGCCAGCAGTCCCTTAGCCGAAAGCTATGGCTACACCTTC. The V and J genes are TRBV6-5 and TRBJ1-2, with D hard to call. The ends were cut back, 5 bases at V and 4 bases at J, with 14 bases in the middle. Per germline, CDR1 MNHEY and CDR2 SVGAGI. The CDR3 is 14 residues long.

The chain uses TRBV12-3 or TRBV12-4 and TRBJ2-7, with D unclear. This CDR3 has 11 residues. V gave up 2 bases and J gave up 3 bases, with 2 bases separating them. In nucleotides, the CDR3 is TGTGCCAGCAGTTTATACTACGAGCAGTACTTC. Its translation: CASSLYYEQYF.

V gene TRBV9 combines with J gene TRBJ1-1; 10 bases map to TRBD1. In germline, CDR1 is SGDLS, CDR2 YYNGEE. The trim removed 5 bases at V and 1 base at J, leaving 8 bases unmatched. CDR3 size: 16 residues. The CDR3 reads CASSRQGARGNTEAFF. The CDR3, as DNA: TGTGCCAGCAGTAGACAGGGGGCGAGGGGGAACACTGAAGCTTTCTTT.

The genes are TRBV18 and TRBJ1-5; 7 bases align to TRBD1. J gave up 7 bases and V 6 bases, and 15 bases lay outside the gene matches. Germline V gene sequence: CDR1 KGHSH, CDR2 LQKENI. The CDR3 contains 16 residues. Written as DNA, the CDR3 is TGTGCCAGCTCCCCTATTAATACCGGACAGGTCCAGCCCCAGCATTTT. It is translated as CASSPINTGQVQPQHF.

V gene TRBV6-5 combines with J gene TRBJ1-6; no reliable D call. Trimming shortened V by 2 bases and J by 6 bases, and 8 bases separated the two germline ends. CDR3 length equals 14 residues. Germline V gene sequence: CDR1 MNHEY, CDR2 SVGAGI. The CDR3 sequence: CASSYGRLNSPLHF. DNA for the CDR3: TGTGCCAGCAGTTACGGCAGGCTTAATTCACCCCTCCACTTT.

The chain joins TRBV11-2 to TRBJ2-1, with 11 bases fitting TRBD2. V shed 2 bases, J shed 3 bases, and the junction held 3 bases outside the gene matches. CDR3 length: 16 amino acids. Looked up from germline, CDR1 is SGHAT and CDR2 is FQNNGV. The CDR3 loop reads CASSLTLAGDYNEQFF. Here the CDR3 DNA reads TGTGCCAGCAGCTTAACACTAGCGGGAGACTACAATGAGCAGTTCTTC.

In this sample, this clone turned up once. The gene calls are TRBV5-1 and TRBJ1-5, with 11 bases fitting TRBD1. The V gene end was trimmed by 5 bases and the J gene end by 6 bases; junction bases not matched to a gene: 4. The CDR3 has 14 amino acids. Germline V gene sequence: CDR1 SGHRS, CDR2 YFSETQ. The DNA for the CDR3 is TGCGCCAGCAGTACCGGGACAGGGGGTCAGCCCCAGCATTTT. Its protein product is CASSTGTGGQPQHF.

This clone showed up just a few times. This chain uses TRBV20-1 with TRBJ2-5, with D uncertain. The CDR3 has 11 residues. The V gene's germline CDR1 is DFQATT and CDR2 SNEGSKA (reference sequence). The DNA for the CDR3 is TGCAGCGTAAGCATGGGAGAGACCCAGTACTTC. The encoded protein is CSVSMGETQYF.

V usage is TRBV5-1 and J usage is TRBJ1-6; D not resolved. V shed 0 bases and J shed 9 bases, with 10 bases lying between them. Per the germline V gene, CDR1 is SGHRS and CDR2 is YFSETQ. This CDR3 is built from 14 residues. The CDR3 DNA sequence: TGCGCCAGCAGCTTGGCGGGCTATGGTTCACCCCTCCACTTT. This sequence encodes CASSLAGYGSPLHF.

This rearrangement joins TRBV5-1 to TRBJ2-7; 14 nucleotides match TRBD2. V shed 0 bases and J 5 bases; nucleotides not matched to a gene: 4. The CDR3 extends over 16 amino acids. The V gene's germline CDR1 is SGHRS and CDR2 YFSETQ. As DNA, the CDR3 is TGCGCCAGCAGCTTGGAGGGACTAGCGGGAGCCCACGAGCAGTACTTC. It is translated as CASSLEGLAGAHEQYF.

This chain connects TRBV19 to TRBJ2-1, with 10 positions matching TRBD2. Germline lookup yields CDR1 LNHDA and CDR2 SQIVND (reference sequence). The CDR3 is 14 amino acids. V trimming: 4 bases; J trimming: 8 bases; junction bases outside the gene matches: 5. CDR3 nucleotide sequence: TGTGCCAGTAGTACTAGCGGGGGATGGTATGAGCAGTTCTTC. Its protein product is CASSTSGGWYEQFF. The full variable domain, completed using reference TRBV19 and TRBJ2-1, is DGGITQSPKYLFRKEGQNVTLSCEQNLNHDAMYWYRQDPGQGLRLIYYSQIVNDFQKGDIAEGYSVSREKKESFPLTVTSAQKNPTAFYLCASSTSGGWYEQFFGPGTRLTVL.

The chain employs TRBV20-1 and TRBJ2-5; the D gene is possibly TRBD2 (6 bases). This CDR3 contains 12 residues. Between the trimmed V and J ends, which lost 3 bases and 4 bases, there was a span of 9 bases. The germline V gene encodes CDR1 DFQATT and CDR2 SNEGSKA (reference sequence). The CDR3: CSASLRGETQYF. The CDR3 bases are TGCAGTGCTAGTCTGCGGGGAGAGACCCAGTACTTC.

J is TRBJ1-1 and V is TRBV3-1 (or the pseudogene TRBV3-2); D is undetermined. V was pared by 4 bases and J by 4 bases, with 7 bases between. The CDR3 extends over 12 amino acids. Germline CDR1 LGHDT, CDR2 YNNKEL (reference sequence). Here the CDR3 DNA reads TGTGCCAGCAGCCGACTGGGCACTGAAGCTTTCTTT. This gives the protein CASSRLGTEAFF.

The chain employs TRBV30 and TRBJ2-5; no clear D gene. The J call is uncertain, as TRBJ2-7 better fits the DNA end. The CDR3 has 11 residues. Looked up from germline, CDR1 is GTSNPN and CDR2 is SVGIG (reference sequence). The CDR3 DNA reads TGTGCCTGGAGTCGAAGCTACGAGCAGTACTTC. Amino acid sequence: CAWSRSYEQYF.

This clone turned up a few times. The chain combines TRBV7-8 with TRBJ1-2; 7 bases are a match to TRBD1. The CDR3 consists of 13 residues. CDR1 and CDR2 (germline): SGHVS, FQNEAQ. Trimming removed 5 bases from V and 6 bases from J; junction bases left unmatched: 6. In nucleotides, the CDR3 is TGTGCCAGCAGCGATCAGGGGGTCCATGGCTACACCTTC. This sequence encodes CASSDQGVHGYTF.

CDR3 amino acids: CASSDQGAWETQYF. In DNA form, the CDR3 reads TGCGCCAGCAGCGACCAGGGGGCGTGGGAGACCCAGTACTTC. The V gene is TRBV5-1, the J gene TRBJ2-5; TRBD1 matches at 8 bases. This CDR3 contains 14 residues. The germline CDR1 and CDR2 sequences are SGHRS and YFSETQ. V shed 4 bases, J shed 5 bases, and the junction held 7 bases outside the gene matches.